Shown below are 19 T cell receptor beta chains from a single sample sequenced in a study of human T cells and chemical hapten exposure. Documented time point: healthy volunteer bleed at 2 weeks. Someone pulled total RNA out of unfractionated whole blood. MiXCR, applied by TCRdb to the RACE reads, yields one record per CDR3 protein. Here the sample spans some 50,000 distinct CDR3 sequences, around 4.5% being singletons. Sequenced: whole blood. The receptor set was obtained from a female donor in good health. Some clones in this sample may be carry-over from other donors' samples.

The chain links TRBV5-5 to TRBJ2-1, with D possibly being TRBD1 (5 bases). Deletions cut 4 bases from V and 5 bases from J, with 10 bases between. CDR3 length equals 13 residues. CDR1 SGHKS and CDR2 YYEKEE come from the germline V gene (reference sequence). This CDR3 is CASSVTANNEQFF. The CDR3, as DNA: TGTGCCAGCAGCGTGACAGCTAACAATGAGCAGTTCTTC.

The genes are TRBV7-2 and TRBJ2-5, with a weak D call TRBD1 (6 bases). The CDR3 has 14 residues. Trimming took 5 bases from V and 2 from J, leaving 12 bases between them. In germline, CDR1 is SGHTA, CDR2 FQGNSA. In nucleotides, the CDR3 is TGTGCCAGCAGCCGTTACAGGGCTCAAGAGACCCAGTACTTC. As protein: CASSRYRAQETQYF. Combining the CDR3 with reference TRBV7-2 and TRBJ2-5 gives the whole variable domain GAGVSQSPSNKVTEKGKDVELRCDPISGHTALYWYRQSLGQGLEFLIYFQGNSAPDKSGLPSDRFSAERTGGSVSTLTIQRTQQEDSAVYLCASSRYRAQETQYFGPGTRLLVL.

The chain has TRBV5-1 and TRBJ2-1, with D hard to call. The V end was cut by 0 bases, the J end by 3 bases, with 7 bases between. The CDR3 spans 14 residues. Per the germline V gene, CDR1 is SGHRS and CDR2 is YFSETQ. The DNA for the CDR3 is TGCGCCAGCAGCTTGGGTCCTTTCTACAATGAGCAGTTCTTC. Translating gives CASSLGPFYNEQFF.

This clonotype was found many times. The CDR3 reads CASSLRQGNMNTEAFF. Written as DNA, the CDR3 is TGTGCCAGCAGTTTAAGGCAGGGGAACATGAACACTGAAGCTTTCTTT. The chain joins TRBV27 to TRBJ1-1; tentative D call: TRBD1 (6 bases). Trimming took off 2 bases at V and 0 bases at J, with 13 bases between the two ends. The CDR3 is made up of 16 amino acids. In germline, CDR1 is MNHEY, CDR2 SMNVEV (reference sequence).

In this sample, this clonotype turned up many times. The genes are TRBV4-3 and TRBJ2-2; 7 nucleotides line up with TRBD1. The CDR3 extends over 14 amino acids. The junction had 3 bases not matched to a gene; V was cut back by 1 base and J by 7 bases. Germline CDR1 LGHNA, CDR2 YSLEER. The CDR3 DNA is TGCGCCAGCAGCCAAGCACAGGGGTACGGGGAGCTGTTTTTT. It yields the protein CASSQAQGYGELFF.

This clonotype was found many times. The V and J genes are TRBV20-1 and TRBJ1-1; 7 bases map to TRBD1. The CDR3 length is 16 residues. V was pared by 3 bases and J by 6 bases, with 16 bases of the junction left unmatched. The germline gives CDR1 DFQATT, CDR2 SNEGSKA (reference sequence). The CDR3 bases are TGCAGTGCTAGGGGTTCAGGGGGGACGCCATTCTCTGAAGCTTTCTTT. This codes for CSARGSGGTPFSEAFF.

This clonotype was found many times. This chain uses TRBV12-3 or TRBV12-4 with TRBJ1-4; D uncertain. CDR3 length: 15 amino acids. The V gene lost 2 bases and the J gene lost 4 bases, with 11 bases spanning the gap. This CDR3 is CASSLLGEFNEKLFF. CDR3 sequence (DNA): TGTGCCAGCAGTTTACTGGGAGAGTTTAATGAAAAACTGTTTTTT.

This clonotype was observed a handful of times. The CDR3 loop reads CASSSSSAVPYEQYF. The CDR3 DNA reads as TGTGCCAGCAGTTCCTCTAGCGCCGTACCCTACGAGCAGTACTTC. The chain carries TRBV6-2 or TRBV6-3 and TRBJ2-7; tentative D call: TRBD2 (6 bases). Trimming took off 4 bases at V and 2 bases at J, with 15 bases between the two ends. This CDR3 is 15 amino acids long. Germline loops: CDR1 MNHEY, CDR2 SVGEGT.

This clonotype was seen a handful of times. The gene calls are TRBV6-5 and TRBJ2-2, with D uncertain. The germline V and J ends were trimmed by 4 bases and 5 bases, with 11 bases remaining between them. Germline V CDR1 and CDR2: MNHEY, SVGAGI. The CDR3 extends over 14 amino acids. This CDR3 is CASSLLFLTGELFF. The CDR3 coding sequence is TGTGCCAGCAGTTTGCTATTCTTGACCGGGGAGCTGTTTTTT.

The DNA of the CDR3 is TGTGCCAGCAGTGAATCTGCACAAGCCGGGGAGCTGTTTTTT. It yields the protein CASSESAQAGELFF. This chain joins TRBV25-1 and TRBJ2-2; D call uncertain. The CDR3 length is 14 residues. Germline V lookup: CDR1 MGHDK, CDR2 SYGVNS. V lost 1 base and J 6 bases, leaving 9 bases between the germline ends.

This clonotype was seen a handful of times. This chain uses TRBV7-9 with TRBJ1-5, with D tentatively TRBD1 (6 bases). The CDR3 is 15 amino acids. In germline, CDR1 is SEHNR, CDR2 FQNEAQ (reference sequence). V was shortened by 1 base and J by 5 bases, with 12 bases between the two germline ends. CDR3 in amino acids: CASSLGRGGDQPQHF. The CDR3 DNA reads TGTGCCAGCAGCTTAGGCAGGGGTGGCGATCAGCCCCAGCATTTT.

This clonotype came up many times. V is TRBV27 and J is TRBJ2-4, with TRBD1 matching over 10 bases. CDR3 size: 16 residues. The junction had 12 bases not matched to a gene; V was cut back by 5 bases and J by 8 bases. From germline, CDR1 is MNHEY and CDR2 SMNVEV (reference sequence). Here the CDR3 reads CASSPIPGQGRDIQYF. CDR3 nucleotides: TGTGCCAGCAGTCCGATCCCGGGACAGGGGAGGGACATTCAGTACTTC.

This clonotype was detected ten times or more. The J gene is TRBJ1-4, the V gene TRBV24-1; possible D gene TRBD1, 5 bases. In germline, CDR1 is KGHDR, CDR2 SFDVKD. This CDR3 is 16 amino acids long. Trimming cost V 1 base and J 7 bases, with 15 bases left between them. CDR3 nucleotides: TGTGCCACCAGTGATTTATCAGGGAGGTATCCTGAAAAACTGTTTTTT. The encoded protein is CATSDLSGRYPEKLFF.

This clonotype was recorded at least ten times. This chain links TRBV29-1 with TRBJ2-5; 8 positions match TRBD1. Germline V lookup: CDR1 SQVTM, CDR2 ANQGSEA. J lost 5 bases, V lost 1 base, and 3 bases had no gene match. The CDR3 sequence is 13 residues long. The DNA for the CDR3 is TGCAGCGTTGAAGGACAGGGGTTGGAGACCCAGTACTTC. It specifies CSVEGQGLETQYF.

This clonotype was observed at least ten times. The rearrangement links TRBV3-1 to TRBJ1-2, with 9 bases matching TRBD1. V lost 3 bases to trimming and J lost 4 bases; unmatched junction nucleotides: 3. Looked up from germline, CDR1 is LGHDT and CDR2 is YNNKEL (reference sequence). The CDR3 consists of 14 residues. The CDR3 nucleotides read TGTGCCAGCAGCCACGGACAGGGGACCTATGGCTACACCTTC. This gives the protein CASSHGQGTYGYTF.

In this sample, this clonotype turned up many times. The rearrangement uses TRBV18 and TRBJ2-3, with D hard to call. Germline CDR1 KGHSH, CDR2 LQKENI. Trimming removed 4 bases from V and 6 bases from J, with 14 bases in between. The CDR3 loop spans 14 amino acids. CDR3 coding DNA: TGTGCCAGCTCACTGACTTTGATTGCCGATACGCAGTATTTT. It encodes CASSLTLIADTQYF.

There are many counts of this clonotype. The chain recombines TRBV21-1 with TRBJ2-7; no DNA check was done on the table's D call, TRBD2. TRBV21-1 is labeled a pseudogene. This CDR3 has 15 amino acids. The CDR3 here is CARSNLPADSYEQYF. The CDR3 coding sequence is TGTGCCAGGTCGAACTTACCAGCGGACTCCTACGAGCAGTACTTC.

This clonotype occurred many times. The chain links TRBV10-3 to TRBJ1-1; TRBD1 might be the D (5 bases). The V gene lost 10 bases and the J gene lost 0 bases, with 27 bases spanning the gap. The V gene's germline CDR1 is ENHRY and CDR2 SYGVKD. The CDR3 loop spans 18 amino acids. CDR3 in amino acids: CATRGTGGLNDMNTEAFF. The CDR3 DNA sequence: TGTGCCACCCGAGGGACGGGTGGCCTCAACGACATGAACACTGAAGCTTTCTTT.

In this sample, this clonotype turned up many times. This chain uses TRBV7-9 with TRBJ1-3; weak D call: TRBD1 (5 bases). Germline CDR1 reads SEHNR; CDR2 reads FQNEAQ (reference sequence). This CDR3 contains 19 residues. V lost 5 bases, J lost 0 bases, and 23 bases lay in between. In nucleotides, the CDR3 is TGTGCCAGCAGCAAGGGTTATTCGGTTGGGGCGAACTCTGGAAACACCATATATTTT. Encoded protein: CASSKGYSVGANSGNTIYF.